Listed below are T cell receptor beta chains from one sample, sequenced in a study of molecular identifiers for immune sequencing clone quantification. TCRdb ran MiXCR on the PCR reads and lists one entry per CDR3 protein. The sample yields 350,000 or so distinct CDR3 sequences, about 20% seen once. Sequencing used naive CD8+ T cells from blood, with Jurkat cell RNA spiked in. The receptors shown here come from a human donor in good health. Some libraries in this study had Jurkat cell RNA spiked in. Each CDR3 is given with its conserved first and last residue. A D gene is named only where the DNA matches it firmly. The size entry is marked missing in some rows and otherwise reads once, few, many or a size class.

many,NA,TRBJ2-3,TRBV6-5,15,CASSYSDGSTDTQYF,TGTGCCAGCAGTTACTCGGATGGGAGCACAGATACGCAGTATTTT
many,NA,TRBJ1-1,TRBV29-1,10,CSVEETEAFF,TGCAGCGTTGAAGAGACTGAAGCTTTCTTT
many,NA,TRBJ2-3,TRBV20-1,14,CSARGGSGTDTQYF,TGCAGTGCTAGAGGGGGGTCAGGTACAGATACGCAGTATTTT
few,TRBD2,TRBJ2-4,TRBV12-3/TRBV12-4,16,CASSPGASGTRSLPVF,TGTGCCAGCAGTCCCGGAGCTAGCGGGACAAGATCACTACCTGTCTTC
many,NA,TRBJ1-1,TRBV7-9,13,CATAGGLLTEAFF,TGTGCCACTGCGGGGGGGCTATTAACTGAAGCTTTCTTT
many,NA,TRBJ2-7,TRBV7-6,16,CASSQSGRVRGDEQYF,TGTGCCAGCAGCCAATCGGGAAGGGTAAGGGGGGACGAGCAGTACTTC
many,TRBD1,TRBJ2-7,TRBV11-2,14,CASSPDRAGGEQYF,TGTGCCAGCAGCCCGGACAGGGCAGGGGGAGAGCAGTACTTC
many,NA,TRBJ2-1,TRBV27,17,CASSPLQGPQLSNEQFF,TGTGCCAGCAGTCCCCTTCAAGGGCCCCAACTCTCCAATGAGCAGTTCTTC
many,TRBD2,TRBJ2-1,TRBV28,17,CASSPRLAGVSYNEQFF,TGTGCCAGCAGCCCGAGACTAGCGGGAGTCTCCTACAATGAGCAGTTCTTC
many,NA,TRBJ2-2,TRBV15,16,CATSRDAPRPTGELFF,TGTGCCACCAGCAGAGACGCGCCCAGACCAACCGGGGAGCTGTTTTTT
many,NA,TRBJ2-7,TRBV2,14,CASSGSTTAYEQYF,TGTGCCAGCAGTGGTTCGACTACCGCCTACGAGCAGTACTTC
many,TRBD1,TRBJ2-7,TRBV5-1,18,CASSIEPFVGQGAYEQYF,TGCGCCAGCAGCATAGAACCTTTCGTCGGACAGGGCGCCTACGAGCAGTACTTC
many,TRBD2,TRBJ2-1,TRBV7-2,19,CASSLVVRYWTSDYNEQFF,TGTGCCAGCAGCTTAGTCGTCAGGTACTGGACTAGCGACTACAATGAGCAGTTCTTC
few,TRBD1,TRBJ1-5,TRBV4-3,15,CASSRGQGSNQPQHF,TGCGCCAGCAGCCGTGGACAGGGGAGCAATCAGCCCCAGCATTTT
NA,NA,TRBJ2-7,TRBV28,12,CASSAGTYEQHF,TGTGCCAGTAGTGCGGGGACCTACGAGCAGCACTTC
many,NA,TRBJ2-5,TRBV3-1,13,CASSPRSGETQYF,TGTGCCAGCAGCCCACGGTCCGGGGAGACCCAGTACTTC
NA,NA,TRBJ2-7,TRBV18,14,CASSPGPSRYEQYF,TGTGCCAGCTCACCCGGGCCTAGTCGCTACGAGCAGTACTTC
many,TRBD2,TRBJ2-7,TRBV27,15,CASSLAGGPSYEQYF,TGTGCCAGCAGTTTAGCGGGGGGCCCCTCCTACGAGCAGTACTTC
NA,TRBD1,TRBJ2-1,TRBV13,15,CASSLPGQGYNEQFF,TGTGCCAGCAGCCTACCGGGACAGGGTTACAATGAGCAGTTCTTC
NA,TRBD2,TRBJ2-7,TRBV9,15,CASSGGSGYSYEQYF,TGTGCCAGCAGCGGGGGTAGCGGGTACTCCTACGAGCAGTACTTC
many,NA,TRBJ1-1,TRBV12-3/TRBV12-4,16,CASSFGFSGRETEAFF,TGTGCCAGCAGTTTTGGCTTTTCGGGGCGTGAGACTGAAGCTTTCTTT
many,NA,TRBJ1-2,TRBV2,15,CASSEITVYDYGYTF,TGTGCCAGCAGTGAAATTACGGTCTACGACTATGGCTACACCTTC
NA,TRBD1,TRBJ1-4,TRBV24-1,18,CATSDPSGDRGANEQLFF,TGTGCCACCAGTGACCCCTCCGGTGACAGGGGTGCTAATGAACAACTGTTTTTT
NA,NA,TRBJ1-1,TRBV5-5,13,CASSLAGDAEAFF,TGTGCCAGCAGCTTGGCCGGGGACGCTGAAGCTTTCTTT
NA,NA,TRBJ2-1,TRBV24-1,15,CATSDLGGSYNEQFF,TGTGCCACCAGTGATTTAGGAGGCAGCTACAATGAGCAGTTCTTC
many,NA,TRBJ2-7,TRBV20-1,14,CSANQQGSSYEQYF,TGCAGTGCTAATCAACAGGGTAGCTCCTACGAGCAGTACTTC
many,TRBD2,TRBJ2-3,TRBV28,20,CASSSRDIGLAGVHTDTQYF,TGTGCCAGCAGTTCGCGGGACATAGGACTAGCGGGTGTTCACACAGATACGCAGTATTTT
many,NA,TRBJ1-5,TRBV29-1,13,CSVETGPDQPQHF,TGCAGCGTTGAAACGGGTCCCGATCAGCCCCAGCATTTT
many,NA,TRBJ2-7,TRBV10-3,13,CAISETNSYEQYF,TGTGCCATCAGTGAGACGAACTCCTACGAGCAGTACTTC
few,TRBD1,TRBJ1-2,TRBV29-1,13,CSTSGGADYGYTF,TGCAGCACTTCAGGGGGCGCAGACTATGGCTACACCTTC
many,NA,TRBJ2-7,TRBV4-3,14,CASSPEAEGYEQYF,TGCGCCAGCAGCCCGGAGGCCGAGGGCTACGAGCAGTACTTC
NA,NA,TRBJ2-7,TRBV28,13,CASSSPQGYEQYF,TGTGCCAGCAGTTCCCCCCAGGGTTACGAGCAGTACTTC
many,NA,TRBJ2-7,TRBV30,12,CAWSLDSYEQYF,TGTGCCTGGAGCCTGGACAGCTACGAGCAGTACTTC
NA,NA,TRBJ2-7,TRBV5-3,17,CASSLEPLAHPTYEQYF,TGTGCCAGCAGCTTGGAACCCCTAGCGCATCCTACCTACGAGCAGTACTTC
many,NA,TRBJ2-7,TRBV20-1,12,CSARDPRAGQYF,TGCAGTGCTAGAGACCCGCGTGCGGGCCAGTACTTC
many,NA,TRBJ2-7,TRBV5-1,13,CASSMTGTYEQYF,TGCGCCAGCAGCATGACCGGAACGTACGAGCAGTACTTC
many,TRBD1,TRBJ2-5,TRBV29-1,15,CSVGERGQGGETQYF,TGCAGCGTTGGAGAACGAGGACAGGGGGGTGAGACCCAGTACTTC
few,TRBD2,TRBJ2-2,TRBV7-3,19,CASSLLPRPRLADGGGLFF,TGTGCCAGCAGCTTATTACCCCGTCCGCGGCTAGCGGATGGCGGGGGGCTGTTTTTT
NA,NA,TRBJ2-5,TRBV5-1,11,CVSSEQETQYF,TGCGTCAGCAGCGAGCAAGAGACCCAGTACTTC
few,TRBD2,TRBJ2-2,TRBV19,15,CASHSGGGYTGELFF,TGTGCCAGTCACTCTGGCGGGGGGTATACCGGGGAGCTGTTTTTT
many,NA,TRBJ2-3,TRBV24-1,13,CATRLGGTDTQYF,TGTGCCACCAGACTAGGCGGGACAGATACGCAGTATTTT
few,NA,TRBJ2-7,TRBV13,13,CASSPEEGREQYF,TGTGCCAGCAGCCCGGAAGAGGGTCGAGAGCAGTACTTC
many,NA,TRBJ1-5,TRBV6-5,13,CASSYGTGAPQHF,TGTGCCAGCAGTTACGGTACGGGGGCACCCCAGCATTTT
many,NA,TRBJ2-7,TRBV29-1,15,CSVGGGYPNSYEQYF,TGCAGCGTTGGGGGGGGCTATCCTAACTCCTACGAGCAGTACTTC
many,NA,TRBJ2-3,TRBV7-2,12,CASSFDTDTQYF,TGTGCCAGCAGCTTCGACACAGATACGCAGTATTTT
once,NA,TRBJ1-2,TRBV27,16,CASSQSPGAGYYGYTF,TGTGCCAGCAGTCAAAGTCCCGGGGCAGGGTACTATGGCTACACCTTC
once,TRBD2,TRBJ2-1,TRBV9,19,CASSVVNGGGPSSYNGQFF,TGTGCCAGCAGCGTAGTCAATGGCGGGGGGCCGAGCTCCTACAATGGGCAGTTCTTC
many,NA,TRBJ2-5,TRBV5-5,15,CASSANLRGKVTQYF,TGTGCCAGCAGCGCGAACCTCAGGGGCAAGGTGACCCAGTACTTC
many,NA,TRBJ2-7,TRBV4-1,13,CASSQSRVDEQYF,TGCGCCAGCAGCCAATCCAGGGTCGACGAGCAGTACTTC
many,NA,TRBJ2-7,TRBV5-1,14,CASSIDMGPYEQYF,TGCGCCAGCAGCATAGACATGGGACCCTACGAGCAGTACTTC
NA,TRBD2,TRBJ2-3,TRBV5-8,16,CASSFWTSGNTDTQYF,TGTGCCAGCAGCTTTTGGACTAGCGGTAACACAGATACGCAGTATTTT
NA,NA,TRBJ1-2,TRBV12-3/TRBV12-4,16,CASSSGTYLPNYGYTF,TGTGCCAGCAGTTCCGGGACTTATCTACCAAACTATGGCTACACCTTC
NA,NA,TRBJ1-2,TRBV14,14,CASSQDWPHYGYTF,TGTGCCAGCAGCCAAGATTGGCCGCACTATGGCTACACCTTC
many,NA,TRBJ2-7,TRBV28,18,CASSTTSTERPPLREQYF,TGTGCCAGCAGTACCACCTCAACGGAGAGGCCCCCGTTACGGGAGCAGTACTTC
NA,NA,TRBJ1-1,TRBV30,13,CAWTAWEGTEAFF,TGTGCCTGGACCGCCTGGGAAGGGACTGAAGCTTTCTTT
many,NA,TRBJ1-5,TRBV24-1,19,CATSELDKRNCVSNQPQHF,TGTGCCACCAGTGAGCTCGACAAAAGGAACTGCGTAAGCAATCAGCCCCAGCATTTT
NA,NA,TRBJ1-1,TRBV7-9,14,CASSQNPMNTEAFF,TGTGCCAGCAGCCAAAACCCAATGAACACTGAAGCTTTCTTT
NA,TRBD2,TRBJ2-7,TRBV29-1,20,CSVDGAAGTDNASGGPEPYF,TGCAGCGTGGATGGGGCCGCCGGGACAGATAATGCTAGCGGGGGACCCGAGCCGTACTTC
few,NA,TRBJ1-6,TRBV6-2/TRBV6-3,13,CASRGGLNSPLHF,TGTGCCAGCAGGGGAGGCCTGAATTCACCCCTCCACTTT
many,NA,TRBJ2-1,TRBV7-9,12,CASSSGGGEQFF,TGTGCCAGCAGCTCCGGGGGCGGTGAGCAGTTCTTC